This TCR beta chain emerged from a study of blood T cell repertoires in COVID-19. The overall study: The origin of the acute and convalescent COVID-19 samples was the United States, Italy and Spain. The analysed material was cDNA or gDNA that came from T cells, B-cell-depleted T cells, or PBMCs.

Germline V lookup: CDR1 KGHDR, CDR2 SFDVKD. This CDR3 is built from 16 residues. After removal of 3 bases from V and 3 bases from J, the junction contained 5 bases not matched to a gene. Authors' processing steps: Cell counts per sample came from amplifying reference gene primers. Profiled with immunoSEQ multiplex PCR; TCRdb holds only in-frame clones, not every one. The DNA was the basis for D and trimming; V, J and clone size are from that table. The data show approximately 210,000 clones, with 83% seen just once and 2% to 3% held by the top ten. The chain recombines TRBV24-1 with TRBJ2-3; 10 bases map to TRBD2. The sequenced material came from peripheral blood. This receptor was taken from a woman between 40 and 55 years old with active or convalescent COVID-19. For the CDR3, the DNA is TGTGCCACCAGTGATCGGCTAGCGGGAGCGACAGATACGCAGTATTTT. It is translated as CATSDRLAGATDTQYF.